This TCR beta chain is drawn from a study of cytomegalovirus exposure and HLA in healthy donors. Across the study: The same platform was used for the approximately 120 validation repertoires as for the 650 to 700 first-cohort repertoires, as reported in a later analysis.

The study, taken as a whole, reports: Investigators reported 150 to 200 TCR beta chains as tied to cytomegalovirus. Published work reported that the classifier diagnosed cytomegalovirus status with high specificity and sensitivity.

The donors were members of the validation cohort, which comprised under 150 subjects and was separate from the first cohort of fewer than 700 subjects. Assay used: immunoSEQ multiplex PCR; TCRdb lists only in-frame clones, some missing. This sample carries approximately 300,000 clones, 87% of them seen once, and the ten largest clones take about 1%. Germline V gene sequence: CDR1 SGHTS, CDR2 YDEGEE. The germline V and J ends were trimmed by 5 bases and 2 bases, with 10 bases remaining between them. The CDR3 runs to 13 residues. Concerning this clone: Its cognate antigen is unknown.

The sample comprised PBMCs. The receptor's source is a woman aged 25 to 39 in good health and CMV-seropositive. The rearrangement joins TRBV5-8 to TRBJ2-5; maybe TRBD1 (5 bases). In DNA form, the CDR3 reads TGTGCCAGCAGGTGGACACTTCAAGAGACCCAGTACTTC. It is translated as CASRWTLQETQYF.